This T cell receptor (beta chain) was observed in a study of CD8 T cells in Susac syndrome (dated by TCRdb to between 2017 and 2020). Notes on the research overall: Whether CD8+ T cell activation and differentiation in Susac syndrome was antigen driven was tested using repertoire sequencing. The clonality of the CD8+ T cell repertoire was compared across over 10 healthy donors, around 14 Susac syndrome patients and roughly 15 multiple sclerosis patients.

CDR1 and CDR2, looked up from the germline V gene, are SGHTA and FQGNSA. V loses 5 bases, J loses 2 bases, and the germline ends lie 17 bases apart. The cysteine opens and the phenylalanine closes a CDR3 of 16 amino acids. CDR3 DNA is the only sequence kept; it has 48 bases, read in frame from the first base. In this sample, this clonotype turned up once. What this receptor recognizes is not known. Base qualities are not recorded, but no much larger clone differs from it by a single base. One read is thin evidence. Summary of the overall study and its limitations: The number of individuals in the TCR sequencing and HLA analysis was recognized as being relatively small.

Peripheral blood CD8+ and CD4+ T cells from healthy donors, Susac syndrome patients and multiple sclerosis patients were profiled using high-throughput TCR beta sequencing. Healthy donors were age- and sex-matched controls. CD8+ TEMRA cells were enriched by FACS, while bulk CD8+ and CD4+ T cells were purified by magnetic negative isolation. Blood was drawn into EDTA tubes, processed within 24 hours, and PBMCs were isolated by density gradient centrifugation. PBMCs intended for TCR sequencing were cryopreserved in liquid nitrogen and thawed later in a water bath at 37 degrees C. Purity of sorted or isolated CD4+, CD8+ and CD8+ TEMRA cells was at least 90%. RNA was extracted with the RNeasy kit and 0.5 to 1 ug was reverse transcribed using random hexamers. The immunoSEQ multiplex PCR assay, covering 54 Vbeta and 13 Jbeta segments, was used to amplify TCR beta CDR3 regions. PCR amplification bias was corrected using a synthetic template baseline for primer optimization and computational correction. Under the source paper's analysis protocol: Only productive sequences were kept, with reads annotated to V, D and J genes according to IMGT and analyzed in immunoSEQ Analyzer. To calculate clonality, Shannon entropy was normalized by log2 of the number of productive unique sequences and then subtracted from one. Public and private clones were assessed among the 100 most prevalent clones of each patient and control. A clone was defined as Susac-specific if it was absent from the healthy and MS cohorts, from 1052 published viral clones and from other ImmuneACCESS disease sequences. TCRdb reprocessed the public reads (quality trimming at Q25 with fastp, clone calling with MiXCR) and kept in-frame beta chains. One record per CDR3 amino acid sequence lists the most common genes and DNA. The V and J calls were not made by the authors but by TCRdb's processing. The sample records 65,000 to 75,000 distinct CDR3 sequences, 85% to 95% of which are singletons. The top ten hold over 0.2% of the sample.

The TCR was taken from a human donor in good health. The sequenced sample was CD8+ T cells from PBMCs. The sequence links TRBV7-2 to TRBJ2-3; TRBD1 might be the D gene, on 6 matching bases. The sequence in DNA is TGTGCCAGCAGCCAAGAACGGACAGACCCCACAGATACGCAGTATTTT. Translation gives CASSQERTDPTDTQYF.